This T cell receptor (beta chain) was documented in a study of vaccination and CD4 T cells after COVID-19. Once obtained from cultured CD4+ T cells, the DNA was sequenced using the Oncomine TCR Beta short-read assay. CD4+ T cells were cultured, and genomic DNA was extracted from them. TCRdb fed the PCR reads into MiXCR, producing one record per CDR3 protein. The repertoire holds 11,000 or so distinct CDR3 sequences, with less than 55% as singletons. Germline values: CDR1 SGHAT, CDR2 FQNNGV. V was clipped by 6 bases and J by 5 bases; unmatched bases: 15. There are 16 residues in the CDR3. As regards this clonotype: No antigen is known for it.

Sample treatment: roughly 11-day PBMC culture with coronavirus spike peptide pools or control peptides (ViraFEST assay). These CD4+ T cells came from roughly 9-day cultures by negative selection. Sequencing input: CD4+ T cells from blood, cultured in vitro. This sequence was found in a human donor who had recovered from COVID-19. This chain links TRBV11-2 with TRBJ2-5, with TRBD1 matching over 7 bases. The CDR3 spells CASSFGSTGTAETQYF. The CDR3 DNA sequence: TGTGCCAGCAGTTTTGGATCGACAGGGACGGCGGAGACCCAGTACTTC.